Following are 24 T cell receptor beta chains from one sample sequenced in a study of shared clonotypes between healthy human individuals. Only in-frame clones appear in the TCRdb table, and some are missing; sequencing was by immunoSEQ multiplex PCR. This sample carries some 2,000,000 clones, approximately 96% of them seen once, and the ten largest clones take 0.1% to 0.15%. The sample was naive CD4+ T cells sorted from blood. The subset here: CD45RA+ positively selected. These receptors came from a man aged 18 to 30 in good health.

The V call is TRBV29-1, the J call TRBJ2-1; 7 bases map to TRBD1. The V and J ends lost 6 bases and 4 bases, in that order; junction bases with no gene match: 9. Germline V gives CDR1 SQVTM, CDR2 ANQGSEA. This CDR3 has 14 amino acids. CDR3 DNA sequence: TGCAGCGTGGGGGTTGGGACAGATTACAATGAGCAGTTCTTC. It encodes CSVGVGTDYNEQFF.

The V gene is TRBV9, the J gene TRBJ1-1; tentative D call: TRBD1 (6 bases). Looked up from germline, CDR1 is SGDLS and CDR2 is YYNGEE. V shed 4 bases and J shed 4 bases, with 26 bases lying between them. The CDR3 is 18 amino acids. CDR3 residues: CASSPLVMAGVFGTEAFF. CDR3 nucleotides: TGTGCCAGCAGCCCCCTCGTGATGGCAGGGGTATTCGGCACTGAAGCTTTCTTT.

CDR3 region: CTSSQTIDSKNEKLFF. The CDR3 nucleotides read TGCACCAGCAGCCAAACTATCGACAGTAAGAATGAAAAACTGTTTTTT. The chain carries TRBV1 and TRBJ1-4; the table's D call of TRBD1 was not tested on the DNA. TRBV1 corresponds to a pseudogene. This CDR3 has 16 amino acids.

CDR3: CASSQFAGGLYGYTF. As DNA, the CDR3 is TGTGCCAGCTCACAGTTCGCAGGGGGCCTTTATGGCTACACCTTC. The chain combines TRBV18 with TRBJ1-2, with 8 bases fitting TRBD1. Germline loops: CDR1 KGHSH, CDR2 LQKENI. This CDR3 spans 15 amino acids. V dropped 4 bases and J dropped 5; count of bases not matched to a gene: 9.

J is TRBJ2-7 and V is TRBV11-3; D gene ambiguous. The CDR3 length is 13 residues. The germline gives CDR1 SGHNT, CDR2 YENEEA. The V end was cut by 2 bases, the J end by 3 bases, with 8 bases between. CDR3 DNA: TGTGCCAGCAGCTTACGACCACGCTACGAGCAGTACTTC. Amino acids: CASSLRPRYEQYF.

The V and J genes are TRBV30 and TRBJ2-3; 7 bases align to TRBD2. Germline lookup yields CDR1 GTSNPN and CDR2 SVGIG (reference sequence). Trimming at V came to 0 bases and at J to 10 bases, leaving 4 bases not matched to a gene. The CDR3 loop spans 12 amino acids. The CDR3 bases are TGTGCCTGGAGTGTAAGCCTAGCGGCGCAGTATTTT. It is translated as CAWSVSLAAQYF.

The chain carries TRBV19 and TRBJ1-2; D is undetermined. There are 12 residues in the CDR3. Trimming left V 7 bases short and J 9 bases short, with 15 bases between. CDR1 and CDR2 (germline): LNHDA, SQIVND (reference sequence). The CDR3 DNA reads TGTGCCAGTACCCGAGAACACCTCAGCTACACCTTC. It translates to CASTREHLSYTF.

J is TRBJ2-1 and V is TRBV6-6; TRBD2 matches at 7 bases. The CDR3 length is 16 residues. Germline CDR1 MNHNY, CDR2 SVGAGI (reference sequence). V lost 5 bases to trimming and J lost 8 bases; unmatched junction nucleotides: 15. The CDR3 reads CASSPERDPFSYEQFF. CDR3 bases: TGTGCCAGCAGTCCCGAGCGGGACCCCTTTTCATATGAGCAGTTCTTC.

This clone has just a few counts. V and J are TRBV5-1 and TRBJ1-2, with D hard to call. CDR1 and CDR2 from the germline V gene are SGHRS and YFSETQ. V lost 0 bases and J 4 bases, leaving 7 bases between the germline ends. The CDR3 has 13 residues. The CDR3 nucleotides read TGCGCCAGCAGCTTGGCAGAGAGCTATGGCTACACCTTC. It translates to CASSLAESYGYTF.

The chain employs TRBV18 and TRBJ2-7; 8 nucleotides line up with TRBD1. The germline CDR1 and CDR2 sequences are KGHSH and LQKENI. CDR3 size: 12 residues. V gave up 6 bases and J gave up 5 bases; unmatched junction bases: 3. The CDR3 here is CASSRTGHEQYF. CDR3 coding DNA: TGTGCCAGCTCGCGGACAGGGCACGAGCAGTACTTC.

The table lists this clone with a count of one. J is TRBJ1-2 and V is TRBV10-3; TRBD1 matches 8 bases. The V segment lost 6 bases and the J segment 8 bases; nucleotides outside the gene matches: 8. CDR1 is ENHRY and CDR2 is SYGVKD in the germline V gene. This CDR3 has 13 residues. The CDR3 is CAISYGQGDGYTF. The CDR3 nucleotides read TGTGCCATCAGCTACGGACAGGGAGACGGCTACACCTTC.

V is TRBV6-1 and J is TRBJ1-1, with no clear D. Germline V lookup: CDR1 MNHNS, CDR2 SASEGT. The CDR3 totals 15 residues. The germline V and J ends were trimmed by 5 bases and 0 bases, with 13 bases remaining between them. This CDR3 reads CASSPNIGLNTEAFF. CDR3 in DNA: TGTGCCAGCAGTCCTAACATTGGGCTGAACACTGAAGCTTTCTTT.

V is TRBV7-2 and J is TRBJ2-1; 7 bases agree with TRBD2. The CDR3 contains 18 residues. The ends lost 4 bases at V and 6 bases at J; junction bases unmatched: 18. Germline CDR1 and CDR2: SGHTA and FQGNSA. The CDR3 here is CASSSRAAGGRVGNEQFF. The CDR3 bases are TGTGCCAGCAGCTCTAGGGCGGCGGGCGGGAGAGTTGGCAATGAGCAGTTCTTC.

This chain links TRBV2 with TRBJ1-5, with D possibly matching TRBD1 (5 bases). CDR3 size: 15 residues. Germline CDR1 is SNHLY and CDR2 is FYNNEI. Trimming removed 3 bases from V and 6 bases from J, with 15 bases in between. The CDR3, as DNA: TGTGCCAGCAGTGAGGGGGGGAGTGGGCTTCAGCCCCAGCATTTT. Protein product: CASSEGGSGLQPQHF. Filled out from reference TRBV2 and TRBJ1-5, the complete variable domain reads EPEVTQTPSHQVTQMGQEVILRCVPISNHLYFYWYRQILGQKVEFLVSFYNNEISEKSEIFDDQFSVERPDGSNFTLKIRSTKLEDSAMYFCASSEGGSGLQPQHFGDGTRLSIL.

In DNA form, the CDR3 reads TGTGCCAGCAGCTTGGAGGCCCAGGGGGAGACCCAGTACTTC. Translating it yields CASSLEAQGETQYF. The gene calls are TRBV5-4 and TRBJ2-5, with D possibly matching TRBD1 (6 bases). Trimming stripped 0 bases from V and 5 bases from J, with 11 bases between. The CDR3 contains 14 residues. Germline V gene lookup returns CDR1 SGHNT and CDR2 YYREEE (reference sequence).

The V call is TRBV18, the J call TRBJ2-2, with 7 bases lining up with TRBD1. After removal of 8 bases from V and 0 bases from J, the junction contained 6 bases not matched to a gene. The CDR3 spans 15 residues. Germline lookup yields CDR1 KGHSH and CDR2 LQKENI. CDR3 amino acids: CASTWDSANTGELFF. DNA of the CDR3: TGTGCCAGCACCTGGGACAGCGCGAACACCGGGGAGCTGTTTTTT.

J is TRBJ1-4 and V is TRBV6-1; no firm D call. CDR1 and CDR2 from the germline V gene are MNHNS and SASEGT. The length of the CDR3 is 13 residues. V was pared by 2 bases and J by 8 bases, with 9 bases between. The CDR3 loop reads CASSESEWEKLFF. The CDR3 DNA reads TGTGCCAGCAGTGAAAGTGAATGGGAAAAACTGTTTTTT.

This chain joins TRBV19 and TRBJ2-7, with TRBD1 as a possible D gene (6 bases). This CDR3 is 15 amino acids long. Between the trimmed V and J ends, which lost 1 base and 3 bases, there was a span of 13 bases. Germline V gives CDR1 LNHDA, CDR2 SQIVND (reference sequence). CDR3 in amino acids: CASSIAGVGFYEQYF. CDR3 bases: TGTGCCAGTAGTATAGCAGGGGTGGGATTCTACGAGCAGTACTTC.

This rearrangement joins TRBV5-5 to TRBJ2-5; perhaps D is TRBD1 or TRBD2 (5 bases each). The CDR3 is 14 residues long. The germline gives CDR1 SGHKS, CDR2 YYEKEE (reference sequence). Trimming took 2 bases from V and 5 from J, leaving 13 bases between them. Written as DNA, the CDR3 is TGTGCCAGCAGCTTCTCGGGACGGGGCGAGACCCAGTACTTC. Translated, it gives CASSFSGRGETQYF.

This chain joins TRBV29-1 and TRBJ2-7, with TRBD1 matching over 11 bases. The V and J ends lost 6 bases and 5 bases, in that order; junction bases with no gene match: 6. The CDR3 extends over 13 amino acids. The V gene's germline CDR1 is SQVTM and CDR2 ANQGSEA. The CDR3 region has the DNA TGCAGCGTCTCGGACAGGGGGCTGAACGAGCAGTACTTC. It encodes CSVSDRGLNEQYF.

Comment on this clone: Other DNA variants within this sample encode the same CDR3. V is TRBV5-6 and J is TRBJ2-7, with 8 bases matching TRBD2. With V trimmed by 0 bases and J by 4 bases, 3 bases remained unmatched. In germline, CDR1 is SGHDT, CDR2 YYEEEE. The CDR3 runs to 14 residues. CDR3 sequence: CASSLAGGPYEQYF. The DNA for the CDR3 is TGTGCCAGCAGCTTGGCGGGAGGGCCATACGAGCAGTACTTC.

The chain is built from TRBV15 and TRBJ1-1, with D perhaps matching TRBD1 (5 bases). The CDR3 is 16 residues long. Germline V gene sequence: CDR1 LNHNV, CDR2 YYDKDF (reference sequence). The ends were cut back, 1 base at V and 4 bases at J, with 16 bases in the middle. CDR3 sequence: CATSRGIDRVGTEAFF. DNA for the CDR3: TGTGCCACCAGCAGAGGCATCGACAGAGTTGGCACTGAAGCTTTCTTT.

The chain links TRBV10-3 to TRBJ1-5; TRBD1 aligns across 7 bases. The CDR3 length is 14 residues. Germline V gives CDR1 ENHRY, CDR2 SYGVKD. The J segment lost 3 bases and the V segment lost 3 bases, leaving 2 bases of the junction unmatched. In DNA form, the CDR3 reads TGTGCCATCAGTGAAACAGGGGACAATCAGCCCCAGCATTTT. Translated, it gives CAISETGDNQPQHF.

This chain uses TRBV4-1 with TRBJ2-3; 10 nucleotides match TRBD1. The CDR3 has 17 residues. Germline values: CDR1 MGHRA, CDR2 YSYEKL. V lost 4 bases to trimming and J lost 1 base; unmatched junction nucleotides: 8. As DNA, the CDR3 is TGCGCCAGCAGCCCCACCGGGACAGGGGTTGGCACAGATACGCAGTATTTT. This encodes CASSPTGTGVGTDTQYF.